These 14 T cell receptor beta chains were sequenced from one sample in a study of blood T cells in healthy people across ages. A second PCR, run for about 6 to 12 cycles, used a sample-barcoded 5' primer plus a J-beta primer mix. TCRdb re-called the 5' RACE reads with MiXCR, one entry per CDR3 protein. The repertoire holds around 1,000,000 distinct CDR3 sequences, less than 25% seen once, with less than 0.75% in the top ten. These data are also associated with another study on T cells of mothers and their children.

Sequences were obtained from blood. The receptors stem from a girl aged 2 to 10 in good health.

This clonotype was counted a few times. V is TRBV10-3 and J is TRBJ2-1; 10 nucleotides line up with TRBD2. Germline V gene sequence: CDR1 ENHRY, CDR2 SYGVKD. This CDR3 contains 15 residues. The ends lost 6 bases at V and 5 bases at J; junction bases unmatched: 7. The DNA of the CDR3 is TGTGCCATCAGCCCTAGCGGGAGTTCGGACAATGAGCAGTTCTTC. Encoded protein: CAISPSGSSDNEQFF.

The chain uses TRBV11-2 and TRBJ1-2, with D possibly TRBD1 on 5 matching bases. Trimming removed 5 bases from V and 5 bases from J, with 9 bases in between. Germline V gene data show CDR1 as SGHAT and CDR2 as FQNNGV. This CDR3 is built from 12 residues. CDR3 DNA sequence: TGTGCCAGCAGCGGGGACTGGTATGGCTACACCTTC. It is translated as CASSGDWYGYTF.

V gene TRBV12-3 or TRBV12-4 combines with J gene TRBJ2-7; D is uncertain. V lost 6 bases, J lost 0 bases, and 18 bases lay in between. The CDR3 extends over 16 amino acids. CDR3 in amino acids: CASSPNNQVYSYEQYF. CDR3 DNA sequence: TGTGCCAGCAGCCCCAACAATCAAGTCTACTCCTACGAGCAGTACTTC.

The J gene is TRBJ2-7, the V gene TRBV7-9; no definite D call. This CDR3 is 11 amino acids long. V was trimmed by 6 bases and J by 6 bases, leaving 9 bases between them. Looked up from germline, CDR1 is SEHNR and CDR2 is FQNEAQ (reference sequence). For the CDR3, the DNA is TGTGCCAGCAGTAAACTCGCCGAGCAGTACTTC. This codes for CASSKLAEQYF.

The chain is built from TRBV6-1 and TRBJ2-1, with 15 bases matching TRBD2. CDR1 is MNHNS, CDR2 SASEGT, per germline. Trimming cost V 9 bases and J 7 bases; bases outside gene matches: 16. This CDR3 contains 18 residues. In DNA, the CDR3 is TGTGCCAGTAGTCTAGGACTAGCGGGAGGGCCCATACTGAATGAGCAGTTCTTC. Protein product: CASSLGLAGGPILNEQFF.

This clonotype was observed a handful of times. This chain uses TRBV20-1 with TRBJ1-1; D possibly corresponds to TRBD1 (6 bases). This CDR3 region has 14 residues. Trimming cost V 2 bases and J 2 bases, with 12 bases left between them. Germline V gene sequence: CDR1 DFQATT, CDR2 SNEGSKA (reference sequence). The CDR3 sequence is CSARLGTLNTEAFF. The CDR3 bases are TGCAGTGCTAGACTCGGGACACTAAACACTGAAGCTTTCTTT.

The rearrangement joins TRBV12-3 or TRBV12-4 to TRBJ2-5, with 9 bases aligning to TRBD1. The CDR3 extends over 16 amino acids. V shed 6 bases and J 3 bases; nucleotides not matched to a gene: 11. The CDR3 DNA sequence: TGTGCCAGCAGCTTTCCGGGACAGGGCATCAAAGAGACCCAGTACTTC. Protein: CASSFPGQGIKETQYF.

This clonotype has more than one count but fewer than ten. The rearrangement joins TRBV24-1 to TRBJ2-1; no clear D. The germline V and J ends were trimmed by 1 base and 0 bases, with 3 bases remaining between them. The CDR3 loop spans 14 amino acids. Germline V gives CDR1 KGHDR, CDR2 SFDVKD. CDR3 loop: CATSDFSSYNEQFF. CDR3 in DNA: TGTGCCACCAGTGATTTCAGCTCCTACAATGAGCAGTTCTTC.

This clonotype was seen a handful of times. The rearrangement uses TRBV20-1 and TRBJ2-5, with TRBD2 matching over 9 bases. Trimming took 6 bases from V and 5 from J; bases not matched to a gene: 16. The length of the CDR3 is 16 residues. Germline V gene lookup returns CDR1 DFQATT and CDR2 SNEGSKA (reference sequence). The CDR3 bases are TGCAGTGCCCCCGAGTTGGGCGGGAGGGCCAGGGAGACCCAGTACTTC. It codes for CSAPELGGRARETQYF.

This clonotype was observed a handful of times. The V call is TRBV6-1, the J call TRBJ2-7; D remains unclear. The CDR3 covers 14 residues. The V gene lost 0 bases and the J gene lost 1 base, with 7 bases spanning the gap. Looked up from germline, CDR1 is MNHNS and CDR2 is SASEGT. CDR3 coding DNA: TGTGCCAGCAGTGAAGCCTGGGGATCCTACGAGCAGTACTTC. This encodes CASSEAWGSYEQYF.

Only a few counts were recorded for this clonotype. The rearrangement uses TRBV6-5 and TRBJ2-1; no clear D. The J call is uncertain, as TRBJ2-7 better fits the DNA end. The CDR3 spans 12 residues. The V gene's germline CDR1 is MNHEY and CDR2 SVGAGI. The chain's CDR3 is CASSTKATKQYF. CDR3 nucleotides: TGTGCCAGCAGTACCAAGGCTACGAAGCAGTACTTC.

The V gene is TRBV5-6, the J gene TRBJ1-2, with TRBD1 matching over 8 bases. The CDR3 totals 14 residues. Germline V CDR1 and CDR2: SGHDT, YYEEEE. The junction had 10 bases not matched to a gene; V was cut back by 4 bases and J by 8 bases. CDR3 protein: CASSQDRGSLGYTF. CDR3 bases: TGTGCCAGCAGCCAAGACAGGGGCTCCCTAGGCTACACCTTC.

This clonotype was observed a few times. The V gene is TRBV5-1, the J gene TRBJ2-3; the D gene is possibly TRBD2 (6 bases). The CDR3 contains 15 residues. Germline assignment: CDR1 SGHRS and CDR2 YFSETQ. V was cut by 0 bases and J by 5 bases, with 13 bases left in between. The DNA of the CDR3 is TGCGCCAGCAGCTTGGTGACGGGAGCAAGAGATACGCAGTATTTT. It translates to CASSLVTGARDTQYF.

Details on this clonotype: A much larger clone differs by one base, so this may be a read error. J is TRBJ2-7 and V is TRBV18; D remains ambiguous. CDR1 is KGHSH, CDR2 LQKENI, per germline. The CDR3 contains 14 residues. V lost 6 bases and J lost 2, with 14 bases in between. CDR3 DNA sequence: TGTGCCAGCTCCCTGTCGGGTGCGCCCTACGAGCAGTACTTC. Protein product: CASSLSGAPYEQYF.